This is a list of T cell receptor beta chains from one sample in a study of blood T cell repertoires in COVID-19. Clones were sequenced by immunoSEQ multiplex PCR, and TCRdb holds only the in-frame ones, with some missing. Among fewer than 300,000 clones listed, under 90% were seen once. The sequenced material came from peripheral blood. The receptors here all came from a woman aged 18-29 years with acute or convalescent COVID-19. Each CDR3 is given with its conserved first and last residue. The D gene is left open where the match is weak. A clone size is listed for some rows: how often the clone was seen (once, few, many), or a class if it is expanded.

d_call	v_call	j_call	clone_size	cdr3_aa	cdr3_nt
TRBD2	TRBV5-4	TRBJ2-7	-	CASSPTSGGLGNEQYF	TGTGCCAGCAGCCCCACCAGCGGGGGGCTCGGGAACGAGCAGTACTTC
TRBD2	TRBV6-5	TRBJ2-7	-	CASTGTSGTYEQYF	TGTGCCAGCACCGGGACTAGCGGCACCTACGAGCAGTACTTC
-	TRBV6-5	TRBJ1-1	-	CASRLRARNTEAFF	TGTGCCAGCAGACTCAGGGCTCGGAACACTGAAGCTTTCTTT
-	TRBV19	TRBJ1-1	once	CASRDGGGSNTEAFF	TGTGCCAGTAGAGACGGGGGAGGCTCGAACACTGAAGCTTTCTTT
-	TRBV10-3	TRBJ2-7	-	CAISDRDTPIPTSYEQYF	TGTGCCATCAGCGACCGGGACACACCCATCCCGACTTCCTACGAGCAGTACTTC
-	TRBV7-9	TRBJ2-6	-	CASSLFGRGTGANVLTF	TGTGCCAGCAGCTTATTCGGTCGGGGGACTGGGGCCAACGTCCTGACTTTC
TRBD1	TRBV27	TRBJ2-5	-	CASSPHLRDRQETQYF	TGTGCCAGCAGTCCGCACCTCCGGGACAGGCAAGAGACCCAGTACTTC
-	TRBV4-1	TRBJ1-5	-	CASSQEGGPWQPQHF	TGCGCCAGCAGCCAAGAGGGGGGACCGTGGCAGCCCCAGCATTTT
-	TRBV27	TRBJ1-1	once	CASSLTKNTEAFF	TGTGCCAGCAGTTTGACAAAGAACACTGAAGCTTTCTTT
-	TRBV6-5	TRBJ2-3	-	CASSRTGFGTDTQYF	TGTGCCAGCAGTCGTACAGGGTTTGGCACAGATACGCAGTATTTT
-	TRBV6-4	TRBJ2-2	-	CASSEWVATGELFF	TGTGCCAGCAGTGAATGGGTAGCAACCGGGGAGCTGTTTTTT
-	TRBV5-1	TRBJ1-4	-	CASSLGPTGKEKLFF	TGCGCCAGCAGCCTAGGACCCACGGGAAAGGAAAAACTGTTTTTT
TRBD2	TRBV24-1	TRBJ2-1	-	CATSGTGGRDEQFF	TGTGCCACCAGTGGCACGGGAGGGAGGGATGAGCAGTTCTTC
-	TRBV9	TRBJ1-4	once	CASSVRVGNEKLFF	TGTGCCAGCAGCGTCAGGGTCGGGAATGAAAAACTGTTTTTT
TRBD1	TRBV27	TRBJ2-7	-	CASSRRDSSYEQYF	TGTGCCAGCAGTCGCCGGGACAGCTCCTACGAGCAGTACTTC
TRBD2	TRBV19	TRBJ2-2	-	CASSPSGRARSNTGELFF	TGTGCCAGTAGTCCTAGCGGGAGGGCGCGTTCGAACACCGGGGAGCTGTTTTTT
-	TRBV29-1	TRBJ1-1	-	CSAHAGTEAFF	TGCAGCGCCCACGCGGGGACTGAAGCTTTCTTT
-	TRBV27	TRBJ2-7	-	CASRLLGGRDYEQYF	TGTGCCAGCAGGCTCCTTGGGGGGAGAGACTACGAGCAGTACTTC
-	TRBV2	TRBJ2-3	once	CARRTTGTDTQYF	TGTGCCAGACGGACTACTGGCACAGATACGCAGTATTTT
TRBD1	TRBV6-5	TRBJ1-5	-	CASSNTGVQPQHF	TGTGCCAGCAGTAACACAGGGGTTCAGCCCCAGCATTTT
TRBD2	TRBV15	TRBJ2-1	-	CATSRVLAGGSNEQFF	TGTGCCACCAGCAGGGTTCTAGCGGGAGGTTCGAATGAGCAGTTCTTC
-	TRBV5-5	TRBJ1-2	once	CASSLGGGAYGYTF	TGTGCCAGCAGCTTGGGCGGGGGGGCCTATGGCTACACCTTC
-	TRBV12-3/TRBV12-4	TRBJ2-1	-	CASTLYNEQFF	TGTGCCAGCACCCTCTACAATGAGCAGTTCTTC
TRBD2	TRBV6-5	TRBJ2-1	once	CASGLALYNEQFF	TGTGCCAGCGGACTAGCGCTCTACAATGAGCAGTTCTTC
-	TRBV20-1	TRBJ1-4	many	CSASPGIHEKLFF	TGCAGTGCTAGTCCGGGGATTCACGAAAAACTGTTTTTT
-	TRBV14	TRBJ2-5	-	CASSQDWSGAEETQYF	TGTGCCAGCAGCCAAGACTGGTCAGGGGCCGAAGAGACCCAGTACTTC
-	TRBV19	TRBJ1-5	-	CAAGEQPQHF	TGTGCCGCAGGGGAGCAGCCCCAGCATTTT
TRBD2	TRBV11-3	TRBJ2-1	-	CASSLEGTSGISSYNEQFF	TGTGCCAGCAGCTTAGAGGGGACTAGCGGGATCAGCTCCTACAATGAGCAGTTCTTC
TRBD2	TRBV7-3	TRBJ2-1	-	CASSSTPAWTSGRDEQFF	TGTGCCAGCAGCTCCACCCCCGCCTGGACTAGCGGGAGGGATGAGCAGTTCTTC
TRBD2	TRBV19	TRBJ2-7	few	CASSTSGDYEQYF	TGTGCCAGTAGCACTAGCGGCGACTACGAGCAGTACTTC
TRBD2	TRBV11-1	TRBJ2-7	few	CASTPSGGTYEQYF	TGTGCCAGCACCCCATCGGGAGGGACCTACGAGCAGTACTTC
TRBD1	TRBV6-2/TRBV6-3	TRBJ2-7	-	CASSYRRDSSYEQYF	TGTGCCAGCAGTTACCGTCGGGACAGCTCCTACGAGCAGTACTTC
TRBD2	TRBV7-9	TRBJ2-1	-	CASSLVYRLAGVNEQFF	TGTGCCAGCAGCTTAGTTTACCGGCTAGCGGGAGTAAATGAGCAGTTCTTC
TRBD1	TRBV5-1	TRBJ1-1	-	CASSLVRTGRLTEAFF	TGCGCCAGCAGCCTGGTGAGGACAGGGCGGCTCACTGAAGCTTTCTTT
TRBD2	TRBV27	TRBJ2-1	-	CASSLASGGNEQFF	TGTGCCAGCAGTTTAGCTAGCGGGGGCAATGAGCAGTTCTTC
-	TRBV6-5	TRBJ1-2	-	CASKAAEFNYGYTF	TGTGCCAGCAAAGCGGCTGAGTTTAACTATGGCTACACCTTC
TRBD2	TRBV4-1	TRBJ2-5	-	CASSQDRLAGGETQYF	TGCGCCAGCAGCCAAGATCGTCTAGCGGGAGGAGAGACCCAGTACTTC
TRBD1	TRBV5-1	TRBJ2-1	-	CASKRQGLNNEQFF	TGCGCCAGCAAAAGACAGGGGCTGAACAATGAGCAGTTCTTC
TRBD1	TRBV19	TRBJ1-2	-	CASIPRTGNGYTF	TGTGCCAGTATTCCCCGGACAGGGAATGGCTACACCTTC
TRBD2	TRBV28	TRBJ2-7	-	CASSLWVYGTSGREPSYEQYF	TGTGCCAGCAGTTTATGGGTCTACGGGACTAGCGGGAGGGAACCCTCGTACGAGCAGTACTTC
-	TRBV2	TRBJ1-2	-	CASRTEYGYTF	TGTGCCAGCAGAACGGAGTATGGCTACACCTTC
TRBD2	TRBV19	TRBJ2-1	once	CASSIPSSGPAYNEQFF	TGTGCCAGTAGTATACCCTCTAGCGGGCCAGCCTACAATGAGCAGTTCTTC
TRBD2	TRBV5-1	TRBJ2-7	-	CASSLEGLADSYEQYF	TGCGCCAGCAGCTTGGAGGGACTAGCGGACTCCTACGAGCAGTACTTC
-	TRBV4-2	TRBJ2-7	few	CASSQDLGSGVYSYEQYF	TGTGCCAGCAGCCAAGACCTAGGGAGCGGAGTTTACTCCTACGAGCAGTACTTC